This T cell receptor beta chain is from a study of cytotoxic CD8 clonotypes in ibrutinib-treated CLL. On the study more broadly: Enrolment comprised some twelve relapsed/refractory and over 14 treatment-naive patients; some 18 were IGHV unmutated. Response material was collected after a median 12 months of treatment, range 6 to 36. Study results and limitations: Public clonotypes showed up rarely, and on treatment they shrank or held steady.

The V segment lost 6 bases and the J segment 5 bases; nucleotides outside the gene matches: 11. CDR3 length: 15 amino acids. Germline V lookup: CDR1 MNHNY, CDR2 SVGAGI (reference sequence). Depths of 1 in 200,000 to 1 in 1 million T cells were the sequencing target. Only in-frame clones appear in the TCRdb table, and some are missing; sequencing was by immunoSEQ multiplex PCR. This sample has around 140,000 clones; 70% to 90% occur once, and the top ten carry roughly 2%. In regard to this clone: Its antigen is not known.

The sequencing used PBMCs, collected after 24 months of ibrutinib treatment. The chain joins TRBV6-6 to TRBJ2-7; TRBD1 matches at 9 bases. The clonotype comes from a human donor with chronic lymphocytic leukemia. CDR3: CASSIPRTGANEQYF. The DNA for the CDR3 is TGTGCCAGCAGCATACCCCGGACAGGGGCGAACGAGCAGTACTTC.